These 8 T cell receptor beta chains were all obtained from the same sample, sequenced in a study of control samples from healthy donors and cancer patients. Some clones are missing from TCRdb's copy, which holds only in-frame ones; the method was immunoSEQ multiplex PCR. The data show over 150,000 clones, around 87% seen once. Sample: blood. Receptors were obtained from a woman in her forties or fifties in good health.

The chain couples TRBV7-2 to TRBJ2-3, with 8 bases lining up with TRBD1. V gave up 3 bases and J gave up 8 bases; unmatched junction bases: 4. This CDR3 contains 13 residues. Germline V gene sequence: CDR1 SGHTA, CDR2 FQGNSA. DNA for the CDR3: TGTGCCAGCAGCTTGGGACAGGTGATTACGCAGTATTTT. Translation: CASSLGQVITQYF.

Comments on this clone: Within the sample, other DNA sequences also encode this same CDR3. The chain employs TRBV5-1 and TRBJ2-3; 9 bases are shared with TRBD2. CDR1 is SGHRS and CDR2 is YFSETQ in the germline V gene. The CDR3 is 16 residues long. V gave up 0 bases and J gave up 1 base; unmatched junction bases: 3. CDR3 in DNA: TGCGCCAGCAGCTTGGGGGCTAGCGGGGGCACAGATACGCAGTATTTT. It encodes CASSLGASGGTDTQYF.

V is TRBV5-8 and J is TRBJ1-2, with 8 nucleotides matching TRBD1. Germline V gene lookup returns CDR1 SGHTS and CDR2 YDEGEE. V was pared by 1 base and J by 3 bases, with 8 bases of the junction left unmatched. The CDR3 extends over 16 amino acids. CDR3 sequence (DNA): TGTGCCAGCAGCTTGTACCGTTTACAGGGGGACTATGGCTACACCTTC. Encoded protein: CASSLYRLQGDYGYTF.

The rearrangement joins TRBV6-4 to TRBJ2-6, with D perhaps matching TRBD2 (5 bases). The CDR3 runs to 16 residues. Trimming pared 4 bases from V and 0 bases from J, leaving 10 bases between. Germline CDR1 MRHNA, CDR2 SNTAGT. CDR3 sequence reads: CASSAGVDSGANVLTF. The CDR3 bases are TGTGCCAGCAGTGCCGGGGTCGACTCTGGGGCCAACGTCCTGACTTTC.

The chain is built from TRBV21-1 and TRBJ2-7; the table's D call TRBD1 went unverified against the DNA. TRBV21-1 is given as a pseudogene. The CDR3 has 17 amino acids. The CDR3: CASSKSRDREKTYEQYF. The CDR3 region has the DNA TGTGCCAGCAGCAAGTCCCGGGACAGGGAGAAGACCTACGAGCAGTACTTC.

The rearrangement uses TRBV4-1 and TRBJ1-2; tentatively, D is TRBD1 (6 bases). Germline V gene lookup returns CDR1 MGHRA and CDR2 YSYEKL. This CDR3 has 13 amino acids. Trimming removed 3 bases from V and 8 bases from J, with 13 bases in between. Here the CDR3 DNA reads TGCGCCAGCAGCCACGCAGGGGCGGTAGGCTACACCTTC. Translation gives CASSHAGAVGYTF.

This sequence joins TRBV19 and TRBJ2-2; D gene unclear. The CDR3 totals 13 residues. Germline-derived CDR1 and CDR2 are LNHDA and SQIVND (reference sequence). The germline V and J ends were trimmed by 9 bases and 5 bases, with 13 bases remaining between them. CDR3 sequence: CASSSANTGELFF. DNA for the CDR3: TGTGCCAGCTCTTCGGCAAATACCGGGGAGCTGTTTTTT.

J is TRBJ1-4 and V is TRBV4-1, with D possibly matching TRBD1 (5 bases). Per the germline V gene, CDR1 is MGHRA and CDR2 is YSYEKL. V was clipped by 0 bases and J by 16 bases, with 18 bases between them. This CDR3 contains 14 residues. In DNA, the CDR3 is TGCGCCAGCAGCCAAGAATCTCTTGGACAATACCCGTTTTTT. This gives the protein CASSQESLGQYPFF.